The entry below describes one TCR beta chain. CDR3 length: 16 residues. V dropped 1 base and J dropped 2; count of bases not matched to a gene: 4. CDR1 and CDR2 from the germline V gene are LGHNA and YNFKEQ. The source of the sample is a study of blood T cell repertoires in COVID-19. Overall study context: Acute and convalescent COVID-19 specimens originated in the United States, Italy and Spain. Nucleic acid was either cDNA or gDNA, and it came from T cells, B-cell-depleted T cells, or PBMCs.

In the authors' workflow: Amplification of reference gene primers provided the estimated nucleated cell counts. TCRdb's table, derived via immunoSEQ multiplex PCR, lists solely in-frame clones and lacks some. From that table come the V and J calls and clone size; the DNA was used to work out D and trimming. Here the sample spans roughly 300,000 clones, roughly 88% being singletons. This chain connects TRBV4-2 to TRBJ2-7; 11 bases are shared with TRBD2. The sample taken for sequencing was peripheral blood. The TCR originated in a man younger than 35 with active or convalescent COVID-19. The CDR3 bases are TGTGCCAGCAGCCAAGGGGGACTAGCGGAGCCCTACGAGCAGTACTTC. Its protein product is CASSQGGLAEPYEQYF.